The text below deals with one T cell receptor beta chain. These data originate in a study of cytomegalovirus exposure and HLA in healthy donors. Germline lookup yields CDR1 LNHDA and CDR2 SQIVND (reference sequence). Trimming removed 3 bases from V and 5 bases from J, with 11 bases in between. This CDR3 region has 13 residues. Vbeta (60) and Jbeta (13) primers were used in the PCR. Clones were sequenced by immunoSEQ multiplex PCR, and TCRdb holds only the in-frame ones, with some missing. The sample consists of 220,000 or so clones, approximately 78% of them appearing once. Sample: PBMCs. This receptor was identified in a woman aged 40 to 50 in good health and CMV-seronegative. The chain joins TRBV19 to TRBJ2-7; TRBD2 is a possible D gene (5 bases). In DNA form, the CDR3 reads TGTGCCAGTAGTATTGTGGCCGGGAACGAGCAGTACTTC. Protein sequence: CASSIVAGNEQYF.